The 20 T cell receptor beta chains in this list originate from one sample, sequenced in a study of T cells in women clearing cervical HPV infection. This table comes from immunoSEQ multiplex PCR, and its TCRdb copy is limited to in-frame clones, with some not included. This table lists approximately 9,200 clones. Sequences were obtained from blood buffy coat. These receptors were taken from a woman aged 18-70 years with a cervical HPV16 infection that either progressed to CIN3+ or cleared (not recorded which).

For this clone: Coverage ceases 3 residues before the CDR3 finishes, and the germline J gene fills in the end. This sequence joins TRBV5-6 and TRBJ2-5; 8 bases match TRBD2. The trim removed 3 bases at V and 4 bases at J, leaving 8 bases unmatched. The CDR3 spans 15 residues. CDR1 SGHDT and CDR2 YYEEEE come from the germline V gene. The chain's CDR3 is CASSSPGGASETQYF. The covered CDR3 bases are TGTGCCAGCAGCTCCCCCGGGGGGGCGTCAGAGACC.

Details on this clone: The missing CDR3 end, 3 residues past where the read stops, is filled in from the germline J gene. The chain recombines TRBV29-1 with TRBJ1-1; 9 positions agree with TRBD1. From germline, CDR1 is SQVTM and CDR2 ANQGSEA. This CDR3 has 15 amino acids. V shed 5 bases and J 1 base; nucleotides not matched to a gene: 8. The CDR3 DNA, read in part, is TGCAGCGTTTTGGGGACAGGGCGGGGGAACACTGAA. Residues: CSVLGTGRGNTE. The whole CDR3 protein reads CSVLGTGRGNTEAFF.

Remarks on this clone: The CDR3 end lies 3 residues beyond the end of the read and is filled in from the germline J gene. This rearrangement joins TRBV19 to TRBJ1-2; D is unresolved. The CDR3 contains 13 residues. Looked up from germline, CDR1 is LNHDA and CDR2 is SQIVND (reference sequence). V was shortened by 4 bases and J by 2 bases, with 8 bases between the two germline ends. The CDR3: CASSSWANYGYTF. The DNA read from the CDR3 is TGTGCCAGTAGTAGCTGGGCAAACTATGGC.

This clone counts as medium-sized by frequency. The junction departs from germline at one end; a sequencing error may be responsible. The read gets to within 3 residues of the CDR3 end, and the germline J gene fills in the rest. The chain recombines TRBV4-2 with TRBJ1-1; tentative D call: TRBD1 (5 bases). CDR1 is LGHNA, CDR2 YNFKEQ, per germline. The CDR3 length is 13 residues. The chain's CDR3 is CASAGHRNTEAFF. CDR3 DNA (partial): TGCGCCAGCGCAGGGCACCGGAACACTGAA.

On this clone itself: From the germline J gene comes the end of the CDR3, since the read stops 3 residues before it. The chain links TRBV5-1 to TRBJ2-1; TRBD2 might be the D (6 bases). Trimming left V 0 bases short and J 8 bases short, with 18 bases between. This CDR3 spans 16 amino acids. CDR1 and CDR2 (germline): SGHRS, YFSETQ. Here the CDR3 reads CASSLASPGGWHEQFF. CDR3 bases read: TGCGCCAGCAGCTTGGCGTCCCCCGGAGGGTGGCATGAG.

This clone is labeled medium-sized (0.01 to 0.1%) based on frequency. The read ends 3 residues shy of where the CDR3 ends; the end is completed using the germline J gene. This chain uses TRBV10-3 with TRBJ1-2, with a possible D match to TRBD1 (5 bases). CDR1 ENHRY and CDR2 SYGVKD come from the germline V gene. The CDR3 is 12 residues long. CDR3: CATGRGDDGYTF. The part of the CDR3 DNA that was read is TGTGCCACGGGACGCGGGGATGACGGC.

Comment on this clone: The observed sequence ends 3 residues before the CDR3 terminus, with the missing tail filled in from the germline J gene. The chain couples TRBV19 to TRBJ1-1; maybe TRBD1 (5 bases). This CDR3 region has 16 residues. The germline V gene encodes CDR1 LNHDA and CDR2 SQIVND (reference sequence). V lost 3 bases and J 3 bases, leaving 17 bases between the germline ends. The CDR3 spells CASSMGGRVGHTEAFF. CDR3 DNA, as far as it was read: TGTGCCAGTAGTATGGGGGGAAGGGTGGGTCACACTGAA.

Concerning this clone: With the read ending 3 residues before the CDR3 end, the germline J gene is used to fill in that end. This sequence joins TRBV7-9 and TRBJ2-1; D is undetermined. CDR3 length: 10 residues. CDR1 is SEHNR, CDR2 FQNEAQ, per germline (reference sequence). Trimming removed 3 bases at V and 9 bases at J, with 3 bases between. The CDR3 sequence: CASSFGEQFF. The sequenced part of the CDR3 DNA is TGTGCCAGCAGCTTCGGTGAG.

Notes on this clone: Read sequence stops 3 residues before the CDR3 end, and the germline J gene provides the missing end. The rearrangement links TRBV20-1 to TRBJ2-1; 12 positions agree with TRBD1. The junction had 13 bases not matched to a gene; V was cut back by 6 bases and J by 4 bases. The CDR3 is 17 amino acids. Germline-derived CDR1 and CDR2 are DFQATT and SNEGSKA (reference sequence). The CDR3 here is CSAIVRGTGGGYNEQFF. Partial CDR3 DNA: TGCAGTGCCATCGTTCGGGGGACAGGGGGCGGTTACAATGAG.

Frequency places this clone as medium-sized (0.01 to 0.1%). The missing CDR3 end, 3 residues past where the read stops, is filled in from the germline J gene. The rearrangement links TRBV5-1 to TRBJ2-5, with 7 bases matching TRBD1. After removal of 4 bases from V and 3 bases from J, the junction contained 3 bases not matched to a gene. This CDR3 spans 13 amino acids. The germline CDR1 and CDR2 sequences are SGHRS and YFSETQ. The CDR3 bases that were read are TGCGCCAGCAGCCCGGGACAGAAAGAGACC. This encodes CASSPGQKET. The CDR3 as a whole reads CASSPGQKETQYF.

About this clone: The read falls 3 residues short of the CDR3 end, and the missing part is taken from the germline J gene. The gene calls are TRBV20-1 and TRBJ2-3, with 8 bases lining up with TRBD2. CDR3 length: 16 residues. Germline V gives CDR1 DFQATT, CDR2 SNEGSKA (reference sequence). The CDR3 region is CSAAGGLGAPRETQYF. The sequenced part of the CDR3 DNA is TGCAGTGCTGCGGGGGGATTGGGGGCGCCACGGGAGACG.

About this clone itself: The CDR3 end lies 3 residues beyond the end of the read and is filled in from the germline J gene. This chain joins TRBV2 and TRBJ1-1, with 7 bases lining up with TRBD1. The V gene's germline CDR1 is SNHLY and CDR2 FYNNEI. CDR3 length: 13 amino acids. J lost 1 base, V lost 7 bases, and 3 bases had no gene match. The CDR3 is CASNYRGNTEAFF. The CDR3 bases that were read are TGTGCCAGCAATTACAGGGGGAACACTGAA.

This clone is called medium-sized based on its frequency. Read sequence stops 3 residues before the CDR3 end, and the germline J gene provides the missing end. The J gene is TRBJ2-3, the V gene TRBV20-1; TRBD2 is a possible D gene (5 bases). CDR1 is DFQATT, CDR2 SNEGSKA, per germline (reference sequence). The CDR3 runs to 12 residues. V was shortened by 3 bases and J by 6 bases, with 10 bases between the two germline ends. The part of the CDR3 DNA that was read is TGCAGTGCTAGCAAGACTACGGATACG. Translated: CSASKTTDT. The entire CDR3 protein reads CSASKTTDTQYF.

On this clone: The missing CDR3 end, 3 residues past where the read stops, is filled in from the germline J gene. The rearrangement uses TRBV5-6 and TRBJ2-1, with 11 nucleotides matching TRBD1. Per germline, CDR1 SGHDT and CDR2 YYEEEE. Trimming took 4 bases from V and 6 from J; bases not matched to a gene: 6. CDR3 size: 15 residues. The chain's CDR3 is CASSPLGTGGNEQFF. The covered CDR3 bases are TGTGCCAGCAGCCCCCTGGGGACAGGGGGCAATGAG. The full variable domain, its missing parts supplied by reference TRBV5-6 and TRBJ2-1, is DAGVTQSPTHLIKTRGQQVTLRCSPKSGHDTVSWYQQALGQGPQFIFQYYEEEERQRGNFPDRFSGHQFPNYSSELNVNALLLGDSALYLCASSPLGTGGNEQFFGPGTRLTVL.

Worth noting for this clone: The read ends 3 residues early relative to the CDR3; the germline J gene fills the gap. This chain links TRBV7-9 with TRBJ2-3; TRBD1 aligns across 7 bases. Germline V gene sequence: CDR1 SEHNR, CDR2 FQNEAQ (reference sequence). CDR3 length equals 14 residues. CDR3 residues: CASSLTGRGETQYF. The CDR3 DNA, read in part, is TGTGCCAGCAGCTTGACAGGGAGAGGAGAGACG.

As concerns this clone: The CDR3 goes on 3 residues after the read ends, and that part is filled in from the germline J gene. The chain recombines TRBV5-1 with TRBJ2-5; 13 bases match TRBD2. CDR3 length: 15 residues. V gave up 3 bases and J gave up 6 bases; unmatched junction bases: 5. Germline CDR1 SGHRS, CDR2 YFSETQ. CDR3 bases read: TGCGCCAGCAGCTCCGGGACTAGCGGGGACCAGACC. Protein product: CASSSGTSGDQT. The whole CDR3 region reads CASSSGTSGDQTQYF.

On this clone: The observed sequence ends 3 residues before the CDR3 terminus, with the missing tail filled in from the germline J gene. The rearrangement uses TRBV7-2 and TRBJ2-5; 8 bases agree with TRBD2. Trimming at V came to 10 bases and at J to 5 bases, leaving 12 bases not matched to a gene. Germline CDR1 reads SGHTA; CDR2 reads FQGNSA. The CDR3 sequence is 14 residues long. The CDR3 protein is CATGERGWGETQYF. Incomplete CDR3 DNA: TGTGCCACAGGGGAGCGGGGGTGGGGGGAGACC.

For this clone: The read terminates 3 residues before the CDR3 end, so the remaining end is supplied by the germline J gene. This chain connects TRBV7-8 to TRBJ2-1; 10 bases agree with TRBD2. With V trimmed by 3 bases and J by 7 bases, 15 bases remained unmatched. Germline loops: CDR1 SGHVS, CDR2 FQNEAQ. The CDR3 contains 18 residues. The CDR3 sequence: CASSFQNPQRGGKNEQFF. CDR3 DNA, as far as it was read: TGTGCCAGCAGCTTCCAAAACCCCCAGCGGGGGGGGAAGAATGAG.

Of note for this clone: The read comes to an end 3 residues before the CDR3 does, leaving the germline J gene to fill in the end. J is TRBJ1-2 and V is TRBV14, with no clear D. The CDR3 covers 13 residues. CDR1 and CDR2 from the germline V gene are SGHDN and FVKESK. CDR3 sequence: CASSQIGLYDYTF. CDR3 DNA, as far as it was read: TGTGCCAGCAGCCAAATTGGACTCTACGAC.

Remarks on this clone: The CDR3 end is not reached by the read, which stops 3 residues before it; the germline J gene fills it in. This sequence joins TRBV7-8 and TRBJ1-2; TRBD1 matches at 8 bases. CDR3 length: 14 amino acids. Germline V gene sequence: CDR1 SGHVS, CDR2 FQNEAQ. CDR3 sequence reads: CASSLVDRDYDYTF. The CDR3 bases that were read are TGTGCCAGCAGCTTAGTGGACAGGGACTACGAC.